The 21 T cell receptor beta chains reported below all come from one sample, sequenced in a study of T cell changes during pregnancy in multiple sclerosis (dated by TCRdb to the late 2010s). Receptor amplification or capture employed the immunoSEQ multiplex PCR assay. The immuneACCESS repertoire file appears here via TCRdb, limited to in-frame rearrangements. These files lack a portion of the clones; in checked studies, under half of the deficit traces to unresolved V genes, and the cause of the others is not known. This sample comprises approximately 53,000 clones, roughly 92% of them detected only once. Under 0.95% of the sample lies in the top ten. This specimen was CD4+ T cells from peripheral blood mononuclear cells, taken in the third trimester of pregnancy. These receptors all stem from a female donor with multiple sclerosis, enrolled in a pregnancy study.

The V and J genes are TRBV5-4 and TRBJ1-6; perhaps TRBD1 as D (5 bases). Deletions cut 1 base from V and 10 bases from J, with 15 bases between. CDR3 size: 15 residues. Looked up from germline, CDR1 is SGHNT and CDR2 is YYREEE (reference sequence). CDR3 bases: TGTGCCAGCAGCTTGTTCGACAGTTCTATCTCACCCCTCCACTTT. Translating gives CASSLFDSSISPLHF. The full variable domain, completed using reference TRBV5-4 and TRBJ1-6, is ETGVTQSPTHLIKTRGQQVTLRCSSQSGHNTVSWYQQALGQGPQFIFQYYREEENGRGNFPPRFSGLQFPNYSSELNVNALELDDSALYLCASSLFDSSISPLHFGNGTRLTVT.

The V call is TRBV12-5, the J call TRBJ1-1, with D perhaps matching TRBD1 (5 bases). CDR1 LGHNT and CDR2 FRNRAP come from the germline V gene. The ends were cut back, 6 bases at V and 11 bases at J, with 19 bases in the middle. CDR3 length: 13 amino acids. CDR3 sequence: CASGRDSLALAFF. For the CDR3, the DNA is TGTGCTAGTGGCCGCGACAGCCTAGCGTTGGCTTTCTTT.

V usage is TRBV19 and J usage is TRBJ2-3; 7 bases agree with TRBD1. V lost 4 bases, J lost 0 bases, and 4 bases stayed unmatched. The V gene's germline CDR1 is LNHDA and CDR2 SQIVND (reference sequence). The CDR3 extends over 15 amino acids. The DNA for the CDR3 is TGTGCCAGTAGTACCCAGACAGGGAGCACAGATACGCAGTATTTT. Amino acid sequence: CASSTQTGSTDTQYF.

The chain joins TRBV7-3 to TRBJ1-2; 10 bases are a match to TRBD1. The length of the CDR3 is 14 residues. Trimming cost V 4 bases and J 14 bases; bases outside gene matches: 13. Germline CDR1 and CDR2: SGHTA and FQGTGA. The CDR3 DNA sequence: TGTGCCAGCAGCTCCACAGACAGGGGGCGCATGCTGACCTTC. Amino acids: CASSSTDRGRMLTF.

The rearrangement links TRBV4-3 to TRBJ1-2; D is ambiguous. Per germline, CDR1 LGHNA and CDR2 YSLEER. The ends were cut back, 0 bases at V and 5 bases at J, with 13 bases in the middle. The CDR3 is made up of 15 amino acids. CDR3 sequence: CASSQESRGGYGYTF. In nucleotides, the CDR3 is TGCGCCAGCAGCCAAGAAAGTCGGGGAGGGTATGGCTACACCTTC.

The genes are TRBV5-1 and TRBJ2-3, with 9 bases matching TRBD2. CDR1 is SGHRS and CDR2 is YFSETQ in the germline V gene. Germline trimming cut 4 bases from V and 3 bases from J; bases unmatched to any gene: 6. The CDR3 sequence is 15 residues long. The CDR3 region has the DNA TGCGCCAGCAGCGACGGGACTAGCATTACAGATACGCAGTATTTT. It yields the protein CASSDGTSITDTQYF. Using reference TRBV5-1 and TRBJ2-3 for the parts outside the CDR3, the full variable domain is KAGVTQTPRYLIKTRGQQVTLSCSPISGHRSVSWYQQTPGQGLQFLFEYFSETQRNKGNFPGRFSGRQFSNSRSEMNVSTLELGDSALYLCASSDGTSITDTQYFGPGTRLTVL.

The chain uses TRBV7-6 and TRBJ2-6; TRBD1 agrees at 9 bases. Germline assignment: CDR1 SGHVS and CDR2 FNYEAQ. The CDR3 is made up of 18 amino acids. J lost 0 bases, V lost 6 bases, and 9 bases had no gene match. The DNA for the CDR3 is TGTGCCAGCAGGACAACAGGGGGCCCGTCCTCTGGGGCCAACGTCCTGACTTTC. Translating gives CASRTTGGPSSGANVLTF.

J is TRBJ2-6 and V is TRBV29-1; D may be TRBD1 (6 bases). Trimming left V 3 bases short and J 0 bases short, with 12 bases between. Germline lookup yields CDR1 SQVTM and CDR2 ANQGSEA. This CDR3 has 16 residues. The CDR3 nucleotides are TGCAGCGTTGAGAGGGACATAAACTCTGGGGCCAACGTCCTGACTTTC. Protein: CSVERDINSGANVLTF.

The rearrangement links TRBV7-3 to TRBJ1-2, with 7 positions matching TRBD1. J was trimmed by 13 bases and V by 1 base; bases with no gene match: 18. Germline CDR1 reads SGHTA; CDR2 reads FQGTGA. The CDR3 extends over 16 amino acids. CDR3 region: CASSLSLGTDEGGLTF. The CDR3 bases are TGTGCCAGCAGCTTAAGTTTGGGGACAGACGAGGGCGGTCTCACCTTC. The full variable domain, rest sourced from reference TRBV7-3 and TRBJ1-2, is GAGVSQTPSNKVTEKGKYVELRCDPISGHTALYWYRQSLGQGPEFLIYFQGTGAADDSGLPNDRFFAVRPEGSVSTLKIQRTERGDSAVYLCASSLSLGTDEGGLTFGSGTRLTVV.

The CDR3 loop reads CASSLEGGQETQYF. The CDR3 region has the DNA TGTGCCAGCAGCTTAGAAGGAGGCCAAGAGACCCAGTACTTC. The chain has TRBV7-2 and TRBJ2-5, with a weak D call TRBD2 (5 bases). Per the germline V gene, CDR1 is SGHTA and CDR2 is FQGNSA. The ends were cut back, 1 base at V and 1 base at J, with 7 bases in the middle. The CDR3 length is 14 residues.

The chain employs TRBV11-2 and TRBJ2-7; D is possibly TRBD1 (5 bases). The V and J ends lost 3 bases and 3 bases respectively, with 6 bases between them. Germline assignment: CDR1 SGHAT and CDR2 FQNNGV. The CDR3 consists of 12 residues. CDR3 loop: CASSLGHYEQYF. DNA of the CDR3: TGTGCCAGCAGCTTGGGGCACTACGAGCAGTACTTC.

The V call is TRBV13, the J call TRBJ2-7, with D maybe TRBD1 (6 bases). The CDR3 consists of 16 residues. The V gene's germline CDR1 is PRHDT and CDR2 FYEKMQ (reference sequence). The V end was cut by 5 bases, the J end by 0 bases, with 17 bases between. In DNA form, the CDR3 reads TGTGCCAGCAGCCTAACCGGGACACCCGTCTCCTACGAGCAGTACTTC. Translated: CASSLTGTPVSYEQYF.

This clone appeared once. This sequence joins TRBV19 and TRBJ1-1, with 8 bases lining up with TRBD1. V was pared by 0 bases and J by 0 bases, with 21 bases of the junction left unmatched. The CDR3 consists of 22 residues. Germline loops: CDR1 LNHDA, CDR2 SQIVND (reference sequence). CDR3 DNA: TGTGCCAGTAGTATAGATCTATCGTGGCAGGGGGCGAGGGGGGCGATGAACACTGAAGCTTTCTTT. The encoded protein is CASSIDLSWQGARGAMNTEAFF.

This sequence joins TRBV19 and TRBJ2-6; D possibly corresponds to TRBD1 (6 bases). Germline assignment: CDR1 LNHDA and CDR2 SQIVND (reference sequence). There are 19 residues in the CDR3. V was shortened by 3 bases and J by 0 bases, with 18 bases between the two germline ends. The CDR3, as DNA: TGTGCCAGTAGTATTTTTCCCCGGGACACCCACTCTGGGGCCAACGTCCTGACTTTC. This codes for CASSIFPRDTHSGANVLTF.

Here the CDR3 reads CASSLLRAEAFF. The DNA of the CDR3 is TGTGCCAGCAGCTTATTACGGGCTGAAGCTTTCTTT. V gene TRBV7-3 combines with J gene TRBJ1-1, with D unresolved. The CDR3 runs to 12 residues. Trimming cost V 2 bases and J 6 bases, with 7 bases left between them. Germline-derived CDR1 and CDR2 are SGHTA and FQGTGA. Together with reference TRBV7-3 and TRBJ1-1, the CDR3 gives the full variable domain: GAGVSQTPSNKVTEKGKYVELRCDPISGHTALYWYRQSLGQGPEFLIYFQGTGAADDSGLPNDRFFAVRPEGSVSTLKIQRTERGDSAVYLCASSLLRAEAFFGQGTRLTVV.

J is TRBJ1-2 and V is TRBV5-6, with D perhaps matching TRBD1 (5 bases). V was shortened by 0 bases and J by 5 bases, with 11 bases between the two germline ends. Germline assignment: CDR1 SGHDT and CDR2 YYEEEE. There are 14 residues in the CDR3. The CDR3 DNA follows: TGTGCCAGCAGCTTGGGACAGCGGGCGTATGGCTACACCTTC. Translated: CASSLGQRAYGYTF.

Comments on this clone: One end of the junction fails to match germline, which may point to a read error. The chain joins TRBV7-3 to TRBJ2-7; 7 nucleotides line up with TRBD2. The CDR3 totals 13 residues. Germline CDR1 and CDR2: SGHTA and FQGTGA. The CDR3 is CASSLTGGYEQYF. In DNA form, the CDR3 reads TGTGCCAGCAGCCTAACCGGGGGGTACGAGCAGTACTTC.

The V and J genes are TRBV21-1 and TRBJ1-2. TRBV21-1 has pseudogene status. The CDR3 is 13 amino acids. The CDR3 here is CASSHGGTYGYTF. Written as DNA, the CDR3 is TGTGCCAGCAGTCACGGGGGAACCTATGGCTACACCTTC.

The J gene is TRBJ2-7, the V gene TRBV4-3, with TRBD1 identical over 11 bases. Germline loops: CDR1 LGHNA, CDR2 YSLEER. This CDR3 comprises 16 residues. The junction had 4 bases not matched to a gene; V was cut back by 0 bases and J by 3 bases. Here the CDR3 DNA reads TGCGCCAGCAGCCAAGAGTCCGGGACAGGGGGCTACGAGCAGTACTTC. It yields the protein CASSQESGTGGYEQYF.

J is TRBJ2-1 and V is TRBV5-1; 7 bases match TRBD2. Germline V gene data show CDR1 as SGHRS and CDR2 as YFSETQ. The J segment lost 6 bases and the V segment lost 0 bases, leaving 6 bases of the junction unmatched. The CDR3 loop spans 15 amino acids. CDR3 sequence reads: CASSLGGGGPNEQFF. The CDR3 DNA follows: TGCGCCAGCAGCTTGGGGGGCGGGGGACCCAATGAGCAGTTCTTC.

The chain combines TRBV9 with TRBJ1-2; 8 bases line up with TRBD1. V lost 4 bases and J lost 7; bases outside the gene matches: 15. CDR3 length: 16 residues. Germline V lookup: CDR1 SGDLS, CDR2 YYNGEE. The CDR3 DNA reads TGTGCCAGCAGCCCGTTGGCCAGGGGGCATCGGGCTGGCTACACCTTC. As protein: CASSPLARGHRAGYTF.